One sample yielded the 16 T cell receptor beta chains listed below, sequenced in a study of T cell clonotyping in hematopoietic cell transplantation. Produced via immunoSEQ multiplex PCR; TCRdb's table is partial and in-frame only. The table includes 70,000 or so clones, roughly 94% detected once. Sequences were obtained from peripheral blood mononuclear cells. All receptors come from a man aged 45-65 years in good health. Some clones in this sample may be carry-over from other donors' samples.

This clone was seen just once. This chain connects TRBV4-1 to TRBJ2-7; TRBD2 is a possible D gene (6 bases). The CDR3 runs 17 residues. Germline assignment: CDR1 MGHRA and CDR2 YSYEKL. V was trimmed by 1 base and J by 2 bases, leaving 18 bases between them. The CDR3 nucleotides read TGCGCCAGCAGCCAAGCTCGAGGAGCGGGCCAGGCCTACGAGCAGTACTTC. It translates to CASSQARGAGQAYEQYF.

DNA for the CDR3: TGTGCCATCAGAGGACAGGGGACCTACTATAGGACCGAGCAGTACTTC. This encodes CAIRGQGTYYRTEQYF. The chain couples TRBV10-3 to TRBJ2-7, with TRBD1 identical over 9 bases. Germline V gives CDR1 ENHRY, CDR2 SYGVKD. The V gene end was trimmed by 6 bases and the J gene end by 6 bases; junction bases not matched to a gene: 15. The CDR3 is 16 residues long.

The rearrangement uses TRBV2 and TRBJ1-2; 8 nucleotides line up with TRBD1. Germline CDR1 reads SNHLY; CDR2 reads FYNNEI. The V gene end was trimmed by 2 bases and the J gene end by 4 bases; junction bases not matched to a gene: 0. There are 13 residues in the CDR3. CDR3 region: CASSETGGYGYTF. CDR3 nucleotide sequence: TGTGCCAGCAGTGAAACAGGGGGCTATGGCTACACCTTC.

V usage is TRBV11-2 and J usage is TRBJ1-2; D is perhaps TRBD1 (5 bases). V was pared by 5 bases and J by 4 bases, with 11 bases between. The CDR3 has 13 residues. The germline V gene encodes CDR1 SGHAT and CDR2 FQNNGV. The CDR3 reads CASSAGQGYGYTF. The CDR3 DNA follows: TGTGCCAGCAGCGCCGGCCAGGGCTATGGCTACACCTTC.

The chain employs TRBV5-4 and TRBJ2-5; 7 nucleotides line up with TRBD1. This CDR3 contains 15 residues. Trimming removed 2 bases from V and 2 bases from J; junction bases left unmatched: 6. Germline assignment: CDR1 SGHNT and CDR2 YYREEE (reference sequence). The CDR3 nucleotides read TGTGCCAGCAGCTTAGGGTTGGACAGGCAAGAGACCCAGTACTTC. This sequence encodes CASSLGLDRQETQYF.

V and J are TRBV11-2 and TRBJ1-2, with D possibly matching TRBD1 (5 bases). This CDR3 contains 14 residues. Trimming shortened V by 5 bases and J by 4 bases, and 14 bases separated the two germline ends. Germline CDR1 is SGHAT and CDR2 is FQNNGV. The CDR3 region has the DNA TGTGCCAGCAGCACCATCCGACAGCGCTATGGCTACACCTTC. As protein: CASSTIRQRYGYTF.

The chain recombines TRBV2 with TRBJ1-3; D call uncertain. Trimming took 8 bases from V and 4 from J, leaving 12 bases between them. Germline V gene data show CDR1 as SNHLY and CDR2 as FYNNEI. The CDR3 extends over 13 amino acids. CDR3 residues: CASVDTSGNTIYF. CDR3 bases: TGTGCCAGCGTCGATACATCCGGAAACACCATATATTTT.

This clone has just one count. The chain links TRBV19 to TRBJ1-2; D is unresolved. Germline-derived CDR1 and CDR2 are LNHDA and SQIVND (reference sequence). V lost 3 bases and J 2 bases, leaving 13 bases between the germline ends. The CDR3 covers 15 residues. CDR3 nucleotide sequence: TGTGCCAGTAGTATTTCGCCGGGTGAGAACTATGGCTACACCTTC. It specifies CASSISPGENYGYTF.

The genes are TRBV2 and TRBJ1-1, with 7 bases that match TRBD1. Germline V gene data show CDR1 as SNHLY and CDR2 as FYNNEI. V was clipped by 1 base and J by 5 bases; unmatched bases: 7. This CDR3 has 15 residues. DNA of the CDR3: TGTGCCAGCAGTGAAGTCGCAGGGGGGGGAACTGAAGCTTTCTTT. Its protein product is CASSEVAGGGTEAFF.

This clone was recorded once. The chain employs TRBV5-8 and TRBJ1-1, with 11 bases aligning to TRBD1. The V and J ends lost 0 bases and 4 bases, in that order; junction bases with no gene match: 2. Germline V gives CDR1 SGHTS, CDR2 YDEGEE. The CDR3 length is 15 residues. This CDR3 reads CASSLGDRGTTEAFF. The CDR3 DNA reads TGTGCCAGCAGCTTGGGGGACAGGGGGACCACTGAAGCTTTCTTT.

The chain employs TRBV5-1 and TRBJ2-7; D is perhaps TRBD2 (5 bases). Germline V gene sequence: CDR1 SGHRS, CDR2 YFSETQ. V lost 3 bases to trimming and J lost 5 bases, with 12 bases between them. The CDR3 is 13 amino acids. In DNA, the CDR3 is TGCGCCAGCAGCTCGATGACGGGGAACGAGCAGTACTTC. Translated: CASSSMTGNEQYF.

The chain employs TRBV9 and TRBJ2-2, with TRBD1 matching 8 bases. Germline trimming cut 0 bases from V and 3 bases from J; bases unmatched to any gene: 1. The V gene's germline CDR1 is SGDLS and CDR2 YYNGEE. The CDR3 consists of 15 residues. The chain's CDR3 is CASSVGQGYTGELFF. CDR3 nucleotides: TGTGCCAGCAGCGTAGGACAGGGGTACACCGGGGAGCTGTTTTTT.

The chain links TRBV9 to TRBJ2-7; D not certain. CDR1 and CDR2 (germline): SGDLS, YYNGEE. Trimming left V 4 bases short and J 4 bases short, with 21 bases between. The CDR3 is made up of 16 amino acids. The CDR3 DNA sequence: TGTGCCAGCAGCCCGGGTTCAGATCTGCCCCGGTACGAGCAGTACTTC. It yields the protein CASSPGSDLPRYEQYF.

V and J are TRBV28 and TRBJ1-5; D is uncertain. The CDR3 extends over 11 amino acids. The germline V gene has CDR1 MDHEN and CDR2 SYDVKM. The V gene lost 5 bases and the J gene lost 5 bases, with 4 bases spanning the gap. The CDR3, as DNA: TGTGCCAGCAGTACGCATCAGCCCCAGCATTTT. Amino acid sequence: CASSTHQPQHF.

The rearrangement joins TRBV19 to TRBJ2-1, with 13 bases that match TRBD2. V shed 7 bases, J shed 8 bases, and the junction held 8 bases outside the gene matches. CDR1 is LNHDA, CDR2 SQIVND, per germline (reference sequence). The CDR3 length is 15 residues. The DNA of the CDR3 is TGTGCCAGTAAAAGGACTAGCGGGGGTTTGGATGAGCAGTTCTTC. This translates into CASKRTSGGLDEQFF.

As for this clone: A read error may produce the germline difference seen at one junction end. The chain uses TRBV6-5 and TRBJ2-7; 9 bases are shared with TRBD2. CDR1 MNHEY and CDR2 SVGAGI come from the germline V gene. The CDR3 is 14 residues long. The CDR3 region is CASSYDKNHGTSWF. DNA of the CDR3: TGTGCCAGCAGTTACGATAAAAACCACGGGACTAGCTGGTTC.